This TCR beta chain emerged from a study of cytomegalovirus exposure and HLA in healthy donors. In the study overall: Findings of an earlier analysis included 110 million or so unique TCR beta sequences from 190 million or so T cells.

Findings of the study overall: The CMV antigen specificity of a few CMV-associated chains was confirmed through in vitro analysis. Immune exposure data for these donors was limited to CMV serostatus. At a 0.05 false discovery rate, a later analysis found around 17,000 TCR beta sequences to be associated with HLA alleles.

With respect to this clone: The target antigen is unknown.

Primers: 60 Vbeta forward and 13 Jbeta reverse. The protocol was immunoSEQ multiplex PCR, while the TCRdb copy is restricted to in-frame clones and leaves out a portion. The sample comprises some 170,000 clones, roughly 65% of which are singletons, and under 5.5% rests with the top ten. Input material: PBMCs. The source is a young man in good health and CMV-seropositive.

CDR3 nucleotides: TGTGCCAGCTCAATGGGACAGGGGGGTCAGCCCCAGCATTTT. The encoded protein is CASSMGQGGQPQHF. V is TRBV18 and J is TRBJ1-5; 11 bases line up with TRBD1. Germline values: CDR1 KGHSH, CDR2 LQKENI. This CDR3 has 14 amino acids. The V segment lost 5 bases and the J segment 6 bases; nucleotides outside the gene matches: 3.